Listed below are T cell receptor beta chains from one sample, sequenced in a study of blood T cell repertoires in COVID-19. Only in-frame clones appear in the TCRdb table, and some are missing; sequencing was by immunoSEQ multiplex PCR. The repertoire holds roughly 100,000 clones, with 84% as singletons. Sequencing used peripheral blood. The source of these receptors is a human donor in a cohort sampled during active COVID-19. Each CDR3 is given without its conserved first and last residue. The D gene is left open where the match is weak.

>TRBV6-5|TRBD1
ASSSGQGIPRGYT
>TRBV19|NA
ASSLTDSKSETQY
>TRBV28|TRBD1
ASIRQGLWAGELF
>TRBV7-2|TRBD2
ASSLVAGGGNEQF
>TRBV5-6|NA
ASSQSYPYGYT
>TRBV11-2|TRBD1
ASSPLPGQGIQNGYT
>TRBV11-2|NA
ASASWGPLGAF
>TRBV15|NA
ATSRDQGVQPQH
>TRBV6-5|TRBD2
ASSFTRGGGADTQY
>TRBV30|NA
AWSVQNNQPQH
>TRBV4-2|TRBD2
ASSPSTSGGAETQY
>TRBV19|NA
ASSTLKVGYGYT
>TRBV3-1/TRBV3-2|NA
ASSQLTRVTEAF
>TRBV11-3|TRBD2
ASSLIAGGTYNEQF
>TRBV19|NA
ASSKGGMNTEAF
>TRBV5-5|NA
ASTMIGASGELF
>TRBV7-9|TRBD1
ASSPRDRVSGYT
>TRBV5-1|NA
ASSSSGTDTQY
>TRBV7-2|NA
ASSSQQISNTEAF
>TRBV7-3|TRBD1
ASSVKGAGEQF
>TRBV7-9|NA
ASSLGQGRTNEKLF
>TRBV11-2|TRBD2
ASRLNGGGSADTQY
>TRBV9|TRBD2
ASSVGRLAGGNEQF
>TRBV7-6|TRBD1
ASSDRGYEQY
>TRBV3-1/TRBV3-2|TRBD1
ASSQGQGGFYEQY
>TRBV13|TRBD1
ASSLAGQVSDTQY